This record concerns one TCR beta chain sequence. Its antigen specificity is not known. There are no base qualities to consult, and no much larger clone falls within one base. CDR1 and CDR2 (SGHTA, FQGTGA) derive from the germline V gene. Counted from cysteine to phenylalanine, this CDR3 has 18 amino acids. Just the 54-base CDR3 DNA is kept, in frame starting at base 1. V is cut back by 2 bases and J by 4 bases, with 11 bases in the junction unmatched. The data were taken from a study of esophageal squamous cell carcinoma under preoperative chemotherapy (dated by TCRdb to between 2018 and 2020). The study in broad terms: Both tumor-infiltrating lymphocytes and peripheral blood T cells had their TCR repertoires profiled in the study. The effects of paclitaxel-nedaplatin chemotherapy on T-cell receptor repertoires in patients with esophageal squamous cell carcinoma were assessed. Several patients with primary esophageal squamous cell carcinoma were included in the cohort. Repertoires were compared between samples taken before and after paclitaxel-nedaplatin therapy.

Broad study findings and their caveats: The cohort was small, with only 5 or 6 patients with esophageal squamous cell carcinoma analyzed. Tumor-infiltrating lymphocytes after treatment appeared to come partly from peripheral T cells migrating into the tumor, rather than solely from local clonal changes. After chemotherapy, TCR diversity rose significantly in peripheral T cells, but this increase was not seen in tumor-infiltrating lymphocytes. Clonotype frequencies shifted immediately and substantially under paclitaxel-nedaplatin therapy, and abundant clones were more likely to contract than to amplify.

In the paper's terms, the time point label means: before preoperative PTX-NDP chemotherapy. Before surgery, patients were given paclitaxel-nedaplatin as preoperative chemotherapy. Libraries were constructed by PCR. The instrument was a HiSeq X Ten. High-throughput sequencing was used to characterize the TCR repertoires. Using fastp at Q25 and MiXCR, TCRdb reprocessed the public reads and kept productive beta chains. Under each unique CDR3 protein, matching rows form one entry showing the most common genes and DNA. For this sample there are 15,000 to 20,000 distinct CDR3 sequences; around 47% appear just once. Approximately 31% of the sample rests with the top ten.

The chain is assembled from TRBV7-3 and TRBJ2-1; 10 of the junction bases match TRBD2. The source of this sequence is a human donor with esophageal squamous cell carcinoma. The donor label of this sample is uncertain. The sample here was taken from a patient given preoperative chemotherapy. The CDR3 region: CASSLSGERGGTYNEQFF. The nucleotide sequence reads TGTGCCAGCAGCTTATCTGGGGAGCGGGGGGGCACGTACAATGAGCAGTTCTTC.